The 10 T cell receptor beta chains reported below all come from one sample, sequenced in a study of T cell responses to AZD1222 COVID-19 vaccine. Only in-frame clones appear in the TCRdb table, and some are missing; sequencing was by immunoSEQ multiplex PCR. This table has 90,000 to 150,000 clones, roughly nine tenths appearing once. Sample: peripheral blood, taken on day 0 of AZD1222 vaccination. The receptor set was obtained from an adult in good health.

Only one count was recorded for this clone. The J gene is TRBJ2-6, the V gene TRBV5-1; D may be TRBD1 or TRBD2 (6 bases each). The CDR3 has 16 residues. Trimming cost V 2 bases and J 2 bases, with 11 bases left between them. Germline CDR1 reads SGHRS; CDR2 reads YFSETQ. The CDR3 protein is CASSLRGDAGANVLTF. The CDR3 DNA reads TGCGCCAGCAGCTTAAGGGGGGACGCTGGGGCCAACGTCCTGACTTTC.

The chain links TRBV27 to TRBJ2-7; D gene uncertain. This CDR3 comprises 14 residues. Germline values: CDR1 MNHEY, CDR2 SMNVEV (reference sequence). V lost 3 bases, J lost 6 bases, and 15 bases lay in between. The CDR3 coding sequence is TGTGCCAGCAGTTTGGCGGTAGGGCGGCCCGAGCAGTACTTC. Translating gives CASSLAVGRPEQYF.

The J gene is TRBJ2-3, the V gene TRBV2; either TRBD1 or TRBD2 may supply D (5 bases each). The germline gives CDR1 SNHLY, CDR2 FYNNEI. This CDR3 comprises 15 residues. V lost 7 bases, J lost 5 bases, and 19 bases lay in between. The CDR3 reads CASTGTLAPGDTQYF. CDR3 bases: TGTGCCAGCACTGGGACCCTAGCACCCGGAGATACGCAGTATTTT.

The CDR3: CASSLATGGPYEQYF. The CDR3 DNA is TGTGCCAGCAGCTTGGCAACTGGAGGGCCCTACGAGCAGTACTTC. V is TRBV7-2 and J is TRBJ2-7; maybe TRBD2 (6 bases). The CDR3 runs to 15 residues. Trimming removed 3 bases at V and 2 bases at J, with 14 bases between. Germline loops: CDR1 SGHTA, CDR2 FQGNSA.

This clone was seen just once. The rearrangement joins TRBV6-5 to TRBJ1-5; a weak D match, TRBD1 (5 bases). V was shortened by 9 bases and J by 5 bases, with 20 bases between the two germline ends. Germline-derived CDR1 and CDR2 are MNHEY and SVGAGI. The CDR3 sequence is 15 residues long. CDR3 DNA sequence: TGTGCCAGTAAGGGGACGGGCCGGTATGATCAGCCCCAGCATTTT. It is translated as CASKGTGRYDQPQHF.

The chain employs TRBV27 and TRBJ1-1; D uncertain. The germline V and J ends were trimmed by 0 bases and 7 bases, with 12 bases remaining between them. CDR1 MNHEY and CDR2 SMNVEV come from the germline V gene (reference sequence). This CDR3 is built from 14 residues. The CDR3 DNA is TGTGCCAGCAGTTTATCGAATATCCAGAGTGAAGCTTTCTTT. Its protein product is CASSLSNIQSEAFF.

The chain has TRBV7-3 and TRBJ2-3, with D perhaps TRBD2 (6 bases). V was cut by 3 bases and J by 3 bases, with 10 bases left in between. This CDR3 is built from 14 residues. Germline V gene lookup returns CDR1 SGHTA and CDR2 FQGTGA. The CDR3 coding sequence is TGTGCCAGCAGCTTCCCGGGGAGGACAGATACGCAGTATTTT. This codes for CASSFPGRTDTQYF.

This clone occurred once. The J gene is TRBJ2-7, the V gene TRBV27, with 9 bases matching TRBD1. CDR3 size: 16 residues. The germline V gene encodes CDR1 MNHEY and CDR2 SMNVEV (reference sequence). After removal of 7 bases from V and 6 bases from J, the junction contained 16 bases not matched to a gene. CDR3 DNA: TGTGCCAGCACCACCCTGCCTGGGGACAGGGTGGGCGAGCAGTACTTC. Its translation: CASTTLPGDRVGEQYF.

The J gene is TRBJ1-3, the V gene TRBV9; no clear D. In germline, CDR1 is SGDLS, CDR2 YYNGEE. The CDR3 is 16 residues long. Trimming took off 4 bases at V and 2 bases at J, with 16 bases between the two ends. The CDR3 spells CASSPQAGLAGNTIYF. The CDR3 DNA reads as TGTGCCAGCAGCCCCCAAGCCGGGTTAGCTGGAAACACCATATATTTT.

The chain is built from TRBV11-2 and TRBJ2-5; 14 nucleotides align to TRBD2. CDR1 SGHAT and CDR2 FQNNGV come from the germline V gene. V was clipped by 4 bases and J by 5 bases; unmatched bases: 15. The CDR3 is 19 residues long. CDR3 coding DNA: TGTGCCAGCAGCTCCCCACATTTGACTAGCGGGAGGGGGTCGGAGACCCAGTACTTC. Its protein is CASSSPHLTSGRGSETQYF.